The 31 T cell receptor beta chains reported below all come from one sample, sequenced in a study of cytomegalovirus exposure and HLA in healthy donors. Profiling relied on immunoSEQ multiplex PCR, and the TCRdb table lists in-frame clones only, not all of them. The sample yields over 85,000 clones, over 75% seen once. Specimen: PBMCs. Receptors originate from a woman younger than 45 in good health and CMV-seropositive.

Written as DNA, the CDR3 is TGTGCTAGTGGTTTGGATATAGCGGGGGGGAGCTCCTACGAGCAGTACTTC. It translates to CASGLDIAGGSSYEQYF. The chain has TRBV12-5 and TRBJ2-7, with 11 positions matching TRBD2. The CDR3 is made up of 17 amino acids. V lost 1 base and J lost 0; bases outside the gene matches: 5. Germline loops: CDR1 LGHNT, CDR2 FRNRAP.

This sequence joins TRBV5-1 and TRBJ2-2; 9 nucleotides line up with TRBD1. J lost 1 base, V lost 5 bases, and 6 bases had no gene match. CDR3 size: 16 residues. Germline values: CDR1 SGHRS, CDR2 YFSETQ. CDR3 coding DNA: TGCGCCAGCAGGGGCGGGACAGGGAAGAACACCGGGGAGCTGTTTTTT. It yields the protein CASRGGTGKNTGELFF.

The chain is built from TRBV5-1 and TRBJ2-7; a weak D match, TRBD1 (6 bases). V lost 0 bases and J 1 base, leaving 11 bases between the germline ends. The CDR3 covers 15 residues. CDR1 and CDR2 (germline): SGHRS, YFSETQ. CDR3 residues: CASSLGGQNSYEQYF. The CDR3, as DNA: TGCGCCAGCAGCTTGGGTGGACAGAATTCCTACGAGCAGTACTTC.

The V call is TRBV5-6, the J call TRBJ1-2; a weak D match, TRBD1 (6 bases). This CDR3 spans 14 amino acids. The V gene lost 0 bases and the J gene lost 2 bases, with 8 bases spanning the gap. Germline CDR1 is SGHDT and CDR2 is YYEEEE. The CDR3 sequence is CASSLGQGNYGYTF. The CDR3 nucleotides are TGTGCCAGCAGCTTGGGGCAGGGGAACTATGGCTACACCTTC.

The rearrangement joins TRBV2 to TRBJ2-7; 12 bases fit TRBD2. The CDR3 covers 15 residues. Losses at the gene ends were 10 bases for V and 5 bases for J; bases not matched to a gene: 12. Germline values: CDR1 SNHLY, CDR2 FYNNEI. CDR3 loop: CATAFLAGGLNEQYF. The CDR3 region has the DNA TGTGCCACAGCTTTTCTAGCGGGGGGGTTGAACGAGCAGTACTTC.

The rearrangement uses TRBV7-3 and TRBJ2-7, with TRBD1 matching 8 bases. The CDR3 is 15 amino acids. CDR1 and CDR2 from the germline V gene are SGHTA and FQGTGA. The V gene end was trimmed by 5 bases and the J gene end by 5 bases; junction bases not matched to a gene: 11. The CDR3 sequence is CASSAKGQGAHEQYF. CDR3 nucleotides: TGTGCCAGCAGCGCAAAGGGGCAGGGGGCCCACGAGCAGTACTTC.

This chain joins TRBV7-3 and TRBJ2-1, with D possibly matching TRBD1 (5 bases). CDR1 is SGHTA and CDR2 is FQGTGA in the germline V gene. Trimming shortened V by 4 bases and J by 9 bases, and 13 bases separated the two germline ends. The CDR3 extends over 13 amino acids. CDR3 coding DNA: TGTGCCAGCAGCTCCGACAGAAGGGGTGAGCAGTTCTTC. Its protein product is CASSSDRRGEQFF.

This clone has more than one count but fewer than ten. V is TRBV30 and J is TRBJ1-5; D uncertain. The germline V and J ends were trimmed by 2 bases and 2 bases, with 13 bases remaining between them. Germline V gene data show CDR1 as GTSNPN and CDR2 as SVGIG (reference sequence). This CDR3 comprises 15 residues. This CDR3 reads CAWSSPTGGNQPQHF. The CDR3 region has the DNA TGTGCCTGGAGTTCCCCGACCGGGGGCAATCAGCCCCAGCATTTT.

CDR3 sequence reads: CASARQGLSEAFF. DNA for the CDR3: TGTGCCAGCGCAAGACAGGGGCTGAGTGAAGCTTTCTTT. The chain couples TRBV6-6 to TRBJ1-1; 8 positions agree with TRBD1. Germline CDR1 and CDR2: MNHNY and SVGAGI (reference sequence). The trim removed 8 bases at V and 7 bases at J, leaving 9 bases unmatched. The CDR3 contains 13 residues.

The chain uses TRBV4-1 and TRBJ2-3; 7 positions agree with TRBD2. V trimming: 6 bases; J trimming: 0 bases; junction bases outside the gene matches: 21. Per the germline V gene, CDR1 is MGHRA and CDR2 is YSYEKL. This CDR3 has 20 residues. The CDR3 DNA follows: TGCGCCAGCAGTCGTACGTTTGCGGGGGTTTATAGTTGGAGCACAGATACGCAGTATTTT. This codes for CASSRTFAGVYSWSTDTQYF.

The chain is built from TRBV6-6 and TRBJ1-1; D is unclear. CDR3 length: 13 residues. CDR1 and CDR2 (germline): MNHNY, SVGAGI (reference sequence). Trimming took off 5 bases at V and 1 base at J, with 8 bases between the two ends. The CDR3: CASSSTENTEAFF. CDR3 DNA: TGTGCCAGCAGTAGCACAGAGAACACTGAAGCTTTCTTT.

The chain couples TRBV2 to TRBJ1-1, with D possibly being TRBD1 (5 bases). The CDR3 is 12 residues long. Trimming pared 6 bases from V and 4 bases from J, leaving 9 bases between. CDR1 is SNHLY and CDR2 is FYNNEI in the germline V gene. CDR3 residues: CASRYTGTEAFF. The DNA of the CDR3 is TGTGCCAGCAGGTATACAGGCACTGAAGCTTTCTTT.

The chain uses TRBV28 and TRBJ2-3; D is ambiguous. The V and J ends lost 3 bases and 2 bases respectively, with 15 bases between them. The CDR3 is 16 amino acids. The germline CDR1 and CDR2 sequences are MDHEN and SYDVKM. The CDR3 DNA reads TGTGCCAGCAGTTTGGTCCGATCGGGTGACACAGATACGCAGTATTTT. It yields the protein CASSLVRSGDTDTQYF.

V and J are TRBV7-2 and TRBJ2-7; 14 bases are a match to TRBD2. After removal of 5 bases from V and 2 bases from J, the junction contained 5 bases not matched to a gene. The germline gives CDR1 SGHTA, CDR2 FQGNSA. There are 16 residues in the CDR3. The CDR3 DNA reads TGTGCCAGCAGCCTCGGACTAGCGGGGGGTGCCTACGAGCAGTACTTC. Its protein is CASSLGLAGGAYEQYF.

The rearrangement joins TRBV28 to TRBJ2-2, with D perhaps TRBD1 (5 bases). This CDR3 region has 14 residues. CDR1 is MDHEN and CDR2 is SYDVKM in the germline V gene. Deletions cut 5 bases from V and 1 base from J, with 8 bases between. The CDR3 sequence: CASSPDRNTGELFF. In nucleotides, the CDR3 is TGTGCCAGCAGTCCTGACAGGAACACCGGGGAGCTGTTTTTT.

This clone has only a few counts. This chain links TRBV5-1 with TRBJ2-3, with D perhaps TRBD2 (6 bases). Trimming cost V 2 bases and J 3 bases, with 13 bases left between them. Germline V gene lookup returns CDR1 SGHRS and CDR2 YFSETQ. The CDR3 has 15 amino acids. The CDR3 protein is CASSLAGRITDTQYF. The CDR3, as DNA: TGCGCCAGCAGCTTAGCCGGGAGAATAACAGATACGCAGTATTTT.

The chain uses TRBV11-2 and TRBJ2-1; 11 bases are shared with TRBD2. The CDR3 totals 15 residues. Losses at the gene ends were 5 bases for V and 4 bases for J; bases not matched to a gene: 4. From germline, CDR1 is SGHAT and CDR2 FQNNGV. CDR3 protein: CASSTSGREYNEQFF. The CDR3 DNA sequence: TGTGCCAGCAGCACTAGCGGGAGAGAGTACAATGAGCAGTTCTTC.

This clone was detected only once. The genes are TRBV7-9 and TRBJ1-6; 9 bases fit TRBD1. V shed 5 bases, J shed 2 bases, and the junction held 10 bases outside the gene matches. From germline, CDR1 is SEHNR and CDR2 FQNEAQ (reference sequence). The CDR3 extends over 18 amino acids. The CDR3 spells CASSPDPGQGAYNSPLHF. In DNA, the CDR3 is TGTGCCAGCAGCCCGGACCCGGGACAGGGAGCCTATAATTCACCCCTCCACTTT.

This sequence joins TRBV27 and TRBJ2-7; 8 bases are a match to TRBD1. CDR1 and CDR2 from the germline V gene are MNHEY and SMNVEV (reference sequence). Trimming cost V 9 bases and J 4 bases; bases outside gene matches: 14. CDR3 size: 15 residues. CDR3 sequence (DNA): TGTGCCAGTGAAACTACAGGGGGAGACGTTTACGAGCAGTACTTC. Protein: CASETTGGDVYEQYF.

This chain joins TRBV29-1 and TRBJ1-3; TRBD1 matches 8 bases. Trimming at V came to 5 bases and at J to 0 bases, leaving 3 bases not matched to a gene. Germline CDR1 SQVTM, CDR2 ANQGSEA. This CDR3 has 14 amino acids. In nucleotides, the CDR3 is TGCAGCGTTATGGGACAGGACTCTGGAAACACCATATATTTT. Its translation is CSVMGQDSGNTIYF.

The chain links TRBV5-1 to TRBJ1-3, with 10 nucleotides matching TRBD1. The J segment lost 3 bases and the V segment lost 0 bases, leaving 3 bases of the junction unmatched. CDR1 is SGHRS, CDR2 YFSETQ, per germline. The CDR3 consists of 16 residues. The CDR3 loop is CASSLAGTGDGNTIYF. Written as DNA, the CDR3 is TGCGCCAGCAGCTTGGCCGGGACAGGGGATGGAAACACCATATATTTT.

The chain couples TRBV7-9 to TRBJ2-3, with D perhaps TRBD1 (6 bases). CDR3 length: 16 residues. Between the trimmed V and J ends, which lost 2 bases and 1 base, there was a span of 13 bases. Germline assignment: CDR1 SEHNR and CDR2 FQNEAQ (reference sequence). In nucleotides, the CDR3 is TGTGCCAGCAGCTTATCAACAGGGATGGGCACAGATACGCAGTATTTT. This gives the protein CASSLSTGMGTDTQYF.

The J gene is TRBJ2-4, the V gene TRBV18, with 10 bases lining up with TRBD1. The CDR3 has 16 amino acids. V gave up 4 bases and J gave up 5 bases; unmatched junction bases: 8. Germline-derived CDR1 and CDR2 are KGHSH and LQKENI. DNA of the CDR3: TGTGCCAGCTCACGACGGGACAGGGGAGAGGAAAACATTCAGTACTTC. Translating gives CASSRRDRGEENIQYF.

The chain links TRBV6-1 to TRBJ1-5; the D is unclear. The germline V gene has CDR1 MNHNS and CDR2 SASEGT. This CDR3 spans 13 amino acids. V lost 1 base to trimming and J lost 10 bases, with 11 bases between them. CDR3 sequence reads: CASSEVYREPQHF. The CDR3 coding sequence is TGTGCCAGCAGTGAAGTTTATCGGGAACCCCAGCATTTT.

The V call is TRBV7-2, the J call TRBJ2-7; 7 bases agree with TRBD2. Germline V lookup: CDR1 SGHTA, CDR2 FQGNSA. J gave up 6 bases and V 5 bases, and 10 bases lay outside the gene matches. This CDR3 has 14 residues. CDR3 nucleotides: TGTGCCAGCAGCCCGCAAATATGGACTAGCGAGCAGTACTTC. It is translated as CASSPQIWTSEQYF.

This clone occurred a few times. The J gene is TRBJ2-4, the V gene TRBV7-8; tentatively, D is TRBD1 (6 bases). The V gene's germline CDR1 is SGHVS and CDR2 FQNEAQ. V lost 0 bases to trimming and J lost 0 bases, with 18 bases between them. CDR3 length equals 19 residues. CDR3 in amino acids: CASSLALGQTPLAKNIQYF. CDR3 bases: TGTGCCAGCAGCTTAGCGCTGGGACAAACACCTCTAGCCAAAAACATTCAGTACTTC.

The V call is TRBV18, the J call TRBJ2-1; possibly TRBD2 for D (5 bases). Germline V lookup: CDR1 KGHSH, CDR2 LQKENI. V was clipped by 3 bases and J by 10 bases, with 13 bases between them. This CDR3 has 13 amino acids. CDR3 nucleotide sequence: TGTGCCAGCTCACCCCTCGGGGAACAAGAGCAGTTCTTC. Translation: CASSPLGEQEQFF. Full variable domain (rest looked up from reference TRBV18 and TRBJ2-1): NAGVMQNPRHLVRRRGQEARLRCSPMKGHSHVYWYRQLPEEGLKFMVYLQKENIIDESGMPKERFSAEFPKEGPSILRIQQVVRGDSAAYFCASSPLGEQEQFFGPGTRLTVL.

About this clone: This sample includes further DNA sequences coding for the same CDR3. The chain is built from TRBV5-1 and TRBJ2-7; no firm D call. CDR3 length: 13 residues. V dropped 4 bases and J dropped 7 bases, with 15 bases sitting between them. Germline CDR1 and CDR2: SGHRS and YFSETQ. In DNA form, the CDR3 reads TGCGCCAGCAGCCCTGGGCAAGGATGGGAGCAGTACTTC. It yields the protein CASSPGQGWEQYF.

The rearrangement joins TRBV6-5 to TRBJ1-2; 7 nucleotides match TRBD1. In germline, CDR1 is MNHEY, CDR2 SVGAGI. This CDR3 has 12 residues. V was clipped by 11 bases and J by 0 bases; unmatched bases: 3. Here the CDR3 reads CAARGTNYGYTF. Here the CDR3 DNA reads TGTGCCGCCAGGGGGACTAACTATGGCTACACCTTC.

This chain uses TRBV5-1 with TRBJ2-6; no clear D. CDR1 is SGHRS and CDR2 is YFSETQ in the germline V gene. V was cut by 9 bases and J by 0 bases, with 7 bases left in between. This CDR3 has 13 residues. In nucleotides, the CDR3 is TGCGCCACCTCAGGCTCTGGGGCCAACGTCCTGACTTTC. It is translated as CATSGSGANVLTF.

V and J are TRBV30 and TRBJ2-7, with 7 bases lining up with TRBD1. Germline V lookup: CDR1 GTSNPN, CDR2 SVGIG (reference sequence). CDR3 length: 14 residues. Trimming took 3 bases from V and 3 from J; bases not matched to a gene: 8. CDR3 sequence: CAWSTGEGFYEQYF. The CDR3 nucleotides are TGTGCCTGGAGCACAGGGGAAGGTTTCTACGAGCAGTACTTC.